The 23 T cell receptor beta chains given below trace back to one sample, sequenced in a study of shared clonotypes between healthy human individuals. The data were produced by immunoSEQ multiplex PCR, yet TCRdb's version contains in-frame clones alone and is incomplete. The data contain 1,100,000 or so clones, around three quarters of them singletons. The source material was memory CD4+ T cells from PBMCs. Subset reported: CD45RA-negative fraction. The receptors stem from a man younger than 30 in good health. Some clones in this sample may be carry-over from other donors' samples.

This clone has more than one count but fewer than ten. V usage is TRBV7-9 and J usage is TRBJ2-2; 9 nucleotides match TRBD1. Germline CDR1 and CDR2: SEHNR and FQNEAQ (reference sequence). V gave up 5 bases and J gave up 7 bases; unmatched junction bases: 8. There are 15 residues in the CDR3. CDR3 protein: CASSPGQGGVGELFF. In DNA form, the CDR3 reads TGTGCCAGCAGCCCGGGACAGGGCGGTGTCGGGGAGCTGTTTTTT.

The rearrangement joins TRBV11-1 to TRBJ2-2; weak D call: TRBD2 (5 bases). Trimming left V 3 bases short and J 1 base short, with 12 bases between. Germline CDR1 is SGHAT and CDR2 is FQDESV (reference sequence). The CDR3 is 16 amino acids. CDR3 bases: TGTGCCAGCAGCTTTCTTCGCGGGCTGAACACCGGGGAGCTGTTTTTT. Amino acids: CASSFLRGLNTGELFF.

This chain joins TRBV6-6 and TRBJ2-5; 12 positions agree with TRBD2. The V gene end was trimmed by 4 bases and the J gene end by 2 bases; junction bases not matched to a gene: 2. Germline loops: CDR1 MNHNY, CDR2 SVGAGI (reference sequence). The CDR3 has 15 amino acids. In DNA form, the CDR3 reads TGTGCCAGCAGTTTCGGGACTAGCGGGCAAGAGACCCAGTACTTC. It is translated as CASSFGTSGQETQYF.

J is TRBJ2-4 and V is TRBV28; a weak D match, TRBD1 (5 bases). The ends were cut back, 10 bases at V and 3 bases at J, with 16 bases in the middle. The CDR3 is 14 amino acids. Germline V CDR1 and CDR2: MDHEN, SYDVKM. The CDR3 is CATTPSRGKNIQYF. The CDR3 DNA sequence: TGTGCCACCACACCGAGTAGGGGCAAAAACATTCAGTACTTC.

The V and J genes are TRBV2 and TRBJ2-2, with 12 bases aligning to TRBD2. CDR3 length: 16 amino acids. The trim removed 6 bases at V and 5 bases at J, leaving 7 bases unmatched. Germline V lookup: CDR1 SNHLY, CDR2 FYNNEI. Here the CDR3 DNA reads TGTGCCAGCAGGGCGACTAGCGGGAGCGGGACCGGGGAGCTGTTTTTT. It translates to CASRATSGSGTGELFF.

This chain uses TRBV28 with TRBJ2-4; 10 positions agree with TRBD1. Per the germline V gene, CDR1 is MDHEN and CDR2 is SYDVKM. This CDR3 contains 18 residues. V gave up 6 bases and J gave up 3 bases; unmatched junction bases: 14. DNA of the CDR3: TGTGCCAGCAGAGGGGGAGGACAGGGGGACCGGGGCAAAAACATTCAGTACTTC. It encodes CASRGGGQGDRGKNIQYF.

This clone was observed once. J is TRBJ2-1 and V is TRBV10-2; D remains ambiguous. V lost 6 bases and J 6 bases, leaving 6 bases between the germline ends. Germline assignment: CDR1 WSHSY and CDR2 SAAADI. This CDR3 spans 11 amino acids. In DNA, the CDR3 is TGCGCCAGCAGGATAACCAATGAGCAGTTCTTC. As protein: CASRITNEQFF.

This chain connects TRBV2 to TRBJ2-2; D unresolved. This CDR3 has 14 amino acids. CDR1 is SNHLY, CDR2 FYNNEI, per germline. V was clipped by 5 bases and J by 4 bases, with 11 bases between them. As DNA, the CDR3 is TGTGCCAGCAGTACACAGACTGCCACCGGGGAGCTGTTTTTT. Its translation: CASSTQTATGELFF.

This chain uses TRBV11-2 with TRBJ2-1; either TRBD1 or TRBD2 may fit D (5 bases each). Germline V gives CDR1 SGHAT, CDR2 FQNNGV. The length of the CDR3 is 15 residues. V lost 4 bases and J lost 8, with 18 bases in between. Here the CDR3 reads CASSSTRQPSHEQFF. CDR3 DNA: TGTGCCAGCAGCTCTACTCGACAGCCTAGCCATGAGCAGTTCTTC.

The chain joins TRBV5-1 to TRBJ2-7; the D gene is possibly TRBD2 (5 bases). The germline V gene encodes CDR1 SGHRS and CDR2 YFSETQ. Between the trimmed V and J ends, which lost 2 bases and 2 bases, there was a span of 11 bases. There are 14 residues in the CDR3. CDR3 DNA: TGCGCCAGCAGCTTTGGCCCGGGAACCTACGAGCAGTACTTC. Protein product: CASSFGPGTYEQYF.

This clone appeared a few times. The chain is built from TRBV2 and TRBJ1-2, with D perhaps TRBD1 (6 bases). This CDR3 is 15 amino acids long. Germline lookup yields CDR1 SNHLY and CDR2 FYNNEI. V shed 4 bases and J shed 8 bases, with 20 bases lying between them. The CDR3 region has the DNA TGTGCCAGCAGTGGGGATGACAGGTTCGTGTCGGGCTACACCTTC. This encodes CASSGDDRFVSGYTF.

The rearrangement uses TRBV5-5 and TRBJ1-2; no definite D call. Germline assignment: CDR1 SGHKS and CDR2 YYEKEE (reference sequence). V was shortened by 2 bases and J by 5 bases, with 10 bases between the two germline ends. This CDR3 contains 13 residues. The CDR3 nucleotides read TGTGCCAGCAGCTTAGGAGCAGCATATGGCTACACCTTC. This translates into CASSLGAAYGYTF.

The chain couples TRBV28 to TRBJ1-6, with D possibly TRBD1 on 6 matching bases. V was pared by 3 bases and J by 8 bases, with 11 bases between. This CDR3 comprises 14 residues. Per germline, CDR1 MDHEN and CDR2 SYDVKM. Here the CDR3 reads CASSLANRDSPLHF. The CDR3, as DNA: TGTGCCAGCAGTTTGGCCAACAGGGATTCACCCCTCCACTTT.

In nucleotides, the CDR3 is TGCGCCAGCAGCCAGCCCCATCGGCGGGGCAAAAACAATGAGCAGTTCTTC. Translated, it gives CASSQPHRRGKNNEQFF. The gene calls are TRBV4-1 and TRBJ2-1; tentatively, D is TRBD2 (6 bases). The V and J ends lost 3 bases and 5 bases respectively, with 20 bases between them. This CDR3 contains 17 residues. Looked up from germline, CDR1 is MGHRA and CDR2 is YSYEKL.

The rearrangement joins TRBV30 to TRBJ2-5, with 7 positions matching TRBD2. V shed 1 base and J 5 bases; nucleotides not matched to a gene: 4. CDR1 is GTSNPN and CDR2 is SVGIG in the germline V gene (reference sequence). This CDR3 spans 13 amino acids. CDR3 loop: CAWSGLAVETQYF. The CDR3 DNA sequence: TGTGCCTGGAGTGGTCTAGCGGTTGAGACCCAGTACTTC.

The J gene is TRBJ2-7, the V gene TRBV9; 8 bases are a match to TRBD2. CDR1 and CDR2 from the germline V gene are SGDLS and YYNGEE. V dropped 0 bases and J dropped 7; count of bases not matched to a gene: 12. There are 16 residues in the CDR3. CDR3 loop: CASSVGRDSGMGEQYF. The CDR3 DNA sequence: TGTGCCAGCAGCGTAGGCCGGGATAGCGGGATGGGTGAGCAGTACTTC. The variable domain in full, with the rest retrieved from reference TRBV9 and TRBJ2-7, is DSGVTQTPKHLITATGQRVTLRCSPRSGDLSVYWYQQSLDQGLQFLIQYYNGEERAKGNILERFSAQQFPDLHSELNLSSLELGDSALYFCASSVGRDSGMGEQYFGPGTRLTVT.

The chain employs TRBV4-3 and TRBJ2-1; D gene unclear. This CDR3 has 13 amino acids. The V and J ends lost 1 base and 9 bases respectively, with 10 bases between them. Germline V gene data show CDR1 as LGHNA and CDR2 as YSLEER. CDR3 nucleotide sequence: TGCGCCAGCAGCCAAGCTACTTGGGGTGAGCAGTTCTTC. As protein: CASSQATWGEQFF.

This clone occurred many times. The chain joins TRBV4-1 to TRBJ2-3; 11 nucleotides match TRBD1. V was pared by 4 bases and J by 4 bases, with 4 bases of the junction left unmatched. Germline V gene lookup returns CDR1 MGHRA and CDR2 YSYEKL. The CDR3 is 15 amino acids. The CDR3 loop reads CASSLGTGGPDTQYF. The CDR3 DNA reads as TGCGCCAGCAGCCTGGGGACAGGGGGTCCAGATACGCAGTATTTT.

The chain recombines TRBV16 with TRBJ1-1; the D gene is possibly TRBD1 (6 bases). CDR3 size: 16 residues. Trimming removed 4 bases from V and 3 bases from J, with 18 bases in between. Germline V gives CDR1 KGHSY, CDR2 FQNENV. The CDR3 DNA reads TGTGCCAGCAGCCGTTACTGGGGGGCGTTGGACACTGAAGCTTTCTTT. Its translation: CASSRYWGALDTEAFF.

V usage is TRBV6-5 and J usage is TRBJ1-1, with D possibly being TRBD1 (5 bases). This CDR3 has 14 amino acids. Trimming pared 4 bases from V and 5 bases from J, leaving 14 bases between. From germline, CDR1 is MNHEY and CDR2 SVGAGI. The CDR3 spells CASSSTRGGTEAFF. As DNA, the CDR3 is TGTGCCAGCAGTTCAACACGGGGGGGTACTGAAGCTTTCTTT.

This clone occurred once. The rearrangement joins TRBV4-1 to TRBJ1-1; 7 nucleotides agree with TRBD1. In germline, CDR1 is MGHRA, CDR2 YSYEKL. The CDR3 has 18 residues. Trimming removed 2 bases from V and 4 bases from J; junction bases left unmatched: 16. The CDR3 region has the DNA TGCGCCAGCAGCCAAACCCCAACAGGGGAGGGATGGGGCACTGAAGCTTTCTTT. Amino acid sequence: CASSQTPTGEGWGTEAFF.

The chain is built from TRBV10-3 and TRBJ2-4, with D perhaps matching TRBD1 (6 bases). This CDR3 has 15 residues. Germline CDR1 ENHRY, CDR2 SYGVKD. Trimming stripped 4 bases from V and 3 bases from J, with 13 bases between. In DNA, the CDR3 is TGTGCCATCAGTGCCGTGGGGGCCGACAAAAACATTCAGTACTTC. Amino acid sequence: CAISAVGADKNIQYF.

This clone was observed a few times. This sequence joins TRBV19 and TRBJ1-1; D may be TRBD1 (5 bases). With 6 bases removed from V and 1 base from J, the gap between germline ends came to 15 bases. CDR3 size: 15 residues. The V gene's germline CDR1 is LNHDA and CDR2 SQIVND (reference sequence). The CDR3: CASRRTIGANTEAFF. The CDR3 nucleotides read TGTGCCAGTAGAAGGACAATTGGGGCGAACACTGAAGCTTTCTTT.